This T cell receptor beta chain comes out of a study of vaccination and CD4 T cells after COVID-19. Background on the study: Each participant was administered two doses of a vaccine, which was either BNT162b2 or mRNA-1273. Diagnosis preceded the drawing of post-COVID samples by a median around 100 days (range 35 to 161).

Sequencing of DNA taken from cultured CD4+ T cells relied on the Oncomine TCR Beta short-read assay. TCRdb re-called the PCR reads with MiXCR, one entry per CDR3 protein. The top ten clones hold about 18% of a sample with roughly 20,000 distinct CDR3 sequences, about four fifths of them seen once. This clonotype was seen only a few times. Its specificity is unknown. The CDR3 runs 16 residues. CDR1 is SNHLY, CDR2 FYNNEI, per germline. J lost 2 bases, V lost 6 bases, and 7 bases had no gene match. The treatment is: approximately 10-day PBMC culture with coronavirus spike peptide pools or control peptides (ViraFEST assay).

The chain uses TRBV2 and TRBJ2-5; 12 bases agree with TRBD2. This clonotype was obtained from a human donor who received a COVID-19 vaccine. The starting material was CD4+ T cells from blood, cultured in vitro, obtained after SARS-CoV-2 vaccination. CDR3 protein: CASRRETSGGQETQYF. CDR3 nucleotide sequence: TGTGCCAGCAGACGTGAGACTAGCGGGGGTCAAGAGACCCAGTACTTC.